The TCR beta chain described here comes from a study of regulatory T cells in long-lasting Graves disease. The V end was cut by 4 bases, the J end by 6 bases, with 19 bases between. Germline assignment: CDR1 MNHEY and CDR2 SVGAGI. The CDR3 extends over 17 amino acids. Time point meaning: newly diagnosed GD, antithyroid drugs for less than 3 months. Researchers made the TCR library from RNA that was extracted from PBMCs. Construction of TCR beta libraries relied on iRepertoire HTBI primers and on Arm-PCR targeting CDR3 regions. TCRdb reanalysed the multiplex PCR reads using MiXCR and keeps one entry per CDR3 protein. The table lists hundreds of thousands of distinct CDR3 sequences, about 16% of them singletons. In addition, the sample was reused for a study of T cells in Graves' hyperthyroidism and ophthalmopathy. As that study records: The HTBI set primed first-round TCR CDR3 RT-PCR. Stable hyperthyroidism and ophthalmopathy were separated using 13 V-J signatures.

The sequencing here drew on peripheral blood mononuclear cells (PBMCs), taken at new diagnosis, from a patient treated with antithyroid drugs. The rearrangement uses TRBV6-5 and TRBJ1-6; TRBD1 is a possible D gene (5 bases). The clonotype was recovered from a man younger than 35 with Graves disease. CDR3 in amino acids: CASSLGPTYSINSPLHF. The CDR3 DNA follows: TGTGCCAGCAGTTTGGGGCCCACCTACAGCATTAATTCACCCCTCCACTTT.